Presented here are 6 T cell receptor beta chains from one specimen sequenced in a study of cytomegalovirus exposure and HLA in healthy donors. The PCR had 60 Vbeta and 13 Jbeta primers. The repertoire was sequenced with immunoSEQ multiplex PCR; TCRdb's copy has only in-frame clones and lacks some. The sample records about 130,000 clones, around 8.5% being singletons. Input material: PBMCs. All receptors derive from a man aged 40-49 years in good health and CMV-seronegative.

The sample holds a few counts of this clone. The J gene is TRBJ1-1, the V gene TRBV27, with D uncertain. Trimming removed 7 bases from V and 0 bases from J, with 3 bases in between. Per the germline V gene, CDR1 is MNHEY and CDR2 is SMNVEV (reference sequence). This CDR3 region has 11 residues. This CDR3 is CASTVNTEAFF. In DNA, the CDR3 is TGTGCCAGCACGGTGAACACTGAAGCTTTCTTT.

The chain combines TRBV7-7 with TRBJ2-1; D perhaps matches TRBD2 (6 bases). The germline V gene has CDR1 SSHAT and CDR2 FNYEAQ (reference sequence). V was trimmed by 7 bases and J by 8 bases, leaving 18 bases between them. There are 14 residues in the CDR3. The CDR3 region has the DNA TGTGCCAGCACTCTCCCGGGAGCGTCCTATGAGCAGTTCTTC. It codes for CASTLPGASYEQFF.

In its sample, this clone was seen a few times. Here the CDR3 reads CASSPQGAGGRDEQFF. The CDR3 DNA reads TGTGCCAGCAGCCCCCAGGGAGCGGGGGGGAGGGATGAGCAGTTCTTC. The J gene is TRBJ2-1, the V gene TRBV7-2; TRBD2 aligns across 10 bases. Germline-derived CDR1 and CDR2 are SGHTA and FQGNSA. The J segment lost 8 bases and the V segment lost 5 bases, leaving 12 bases of the junction unmatched. CDR3 length: 16 amino acids.

V is TRBV7-9 and J is TRBJ2-7, with TRBD2 matching 8 bases. In germline, CDR1 is SEHNR, CDR2 FQNEAQ (reference sequence). V was pared by 5 bases and J by 1 base, with 10 bases of the junction left unmatched. The CDR3 spans 16 residues. Here the CDR3 DNA reads TGTGCCAGCAGCCTCGCGTCCACGGGGGGGTCCTACGAGCAGTACTTC. It translates to CASSLASTGGSYEQYF.

The V gene is TRBV2, the J gene TRBJ1-5, with no clear D. This CDR3 contains 15 residues. The V end was cut by 2 bases, the J end by 1 base, with 9 bases between. Germline values: CDR1 SNHLY, CDR2 FYNNEI. The CDR3 DNA reads as TGTGCCAGCAGTGAAAGTGCGGGGAGCAATCAGCCCCAGCATTTT. This sequence encodes CASSESAGSNQPQHF.

A few counts support this clone. The gene calls are TRBV2 and TRBJ1-2; D may be TRBD1 (6 bases). The germline V gene has CDR1 SNHLY and CDR2 FYNNEI. The CDR3 is 14 residues long. Trimming pared 7 bases from V and 0 bases from J, leaving 12 bases between. This CDR3 reads CASNMGHTNYGYTF. The CDR3 DNA sequence: TGTGCCAGCAACATGGGACATACTAACTATGGCTACACCTTC.